Listed below are T cell receptor beta chains from one sample, sequenced in a study of blood T cells in healthy people across ages. TCRdb independently ran MiXCR on the 5' RACE reads; one entry per CDR3 protein. Of about 1.1 million distinct CDR3 sequences in the sample, around two fifths were seen once. Sequenced sample: blood. The receptors derive from a man younger than 30 in good health. Each CDR3 is given with its conserved first and last residue. The order of the fields is V gene, J gene, clone size, D gene, CDR3 DNA, CDR3 protein. The D gene is left open where the match is weak. Not every row has a clone size; where given, it reads once, few, many or a size class.

V: TRBV7-9; J: TRBJ1-1; size: few; D: .; DNA: TGTGCCAGCAGCTCCAAGGGGCTAGCTTTCTTT; CDR3: CASSSKGLAFF
V: TRBV10-3; J: TRBJ2-7; size: many; D: .; DNA: TGTGCCATCACGGCAGGGATTGAGTACGAGCAGTACTTC; CDR3: CAITAGIEYEQYF
V: TRBV20-1; J: TRBJ2-7; size: few; D: TRBD2; DNA: TGCAGTGCTACCCCGGGAGGCCAGTACGAGCAGTACTTC; CDR3: CSATPGGQYEQYF
V: TRBV3-1; J: TRBJ2-1; size: once; D: TRBD2; DNA: TGTGCCAGCAGCCAAGATCACACTAGCGGTTACAATGAGCAGTTCTTC; CDR3: CASSQDHTSGYNEQFF
V: TRBV2; J: TRBJ2-1; size: few; D: TRBD1; DNA: TGTGCCAGCAGTGAAGAAACAGGGGGTTTGGGTGAGCAGTTCTTC; CDR3: CASSEETGGLGEQFF
V: TRBV29-1; J: TRBJ1-1; size: .; D: TRBD1; DNA: TGCAGCGGCGACAGGGTAGGATGGACTGAAGCTTTCTTT; CDR3: CSGDRVGWTEAFF
V: TRBV20-1; J: TRBJ1-4; size: .; D: TRBD1; DNA: TGCAGTGCTAGAGGGACGGACAGGGAAAGATTTGAAAAACTGTTTTTT; CDR3: CSARGTDRERFEKLFF
V: TRBV2; J: TRBJ2-5; size: few; D: .; DNA: TGTGCCAGCAGTGACTCCGGAGAGACCCAGTACTTC; CDR3: CASSDSGETQYF
V: TRBV20-1; J: TRBJ2-1; size: .; D: TRBD2; DNA: TGCAGTGCTATGGCTGGCGGGGGTTACAATGAGCAGTTCTTC; CDR3: CSAMAGGGYNEQFF
V: TRBV20-1; J: TRBJ2-3; size: few; D: .; DNA: TGCAGTGCTAGGGCTCCCGTTACCTTCTCTGATACGCAGTATTTT; CDR3: CSARAPVTFSDTQYF
V: TRBV6-1; J: TRBJ2-5; size: few; D: TRBD1; DNA: TGTGCCAGCAGTGAATTGAGGACAGGAGAGACCCAGTACTTC; CDR3: CASSELRTGETQYF
V: TRBV7-6; J: TRBJ2-1; size: .; D: TRBD1; DNA: TGTGCCAGCAACCCCGGGACAGGGGTATACAATGAGCAGTTCTTC; CDR3: CASNPGTGVYNEQFF
V: TRBV2; J: TRBJ2-7; size: .; D: .; DNA: TGTGCCAGCTACCGGACTGAAATCTACGAGCAGTACTTC; CDR3: CASYRTEIYEQYF
V: TRBV24-1; J: TRBJ2-1; size: once; D: TRBD1; DNA: TGTGCCACCAGTGATGGGGCTAACGGTCTGGGACAGGGGCGGAATGAGCAGTTCTTC; CDR3: CATSDGANGLGQGRNEQFF
V: TRBV4-2; J: TRBJ1-5; size: .; D: .; DNA: TGTGCCAGCAGCCAAGGGGGAGGAGGCCAGCCCCAGCATTTT; CDR3: CASSQGGGGQPQHF
V: TRBV5-1; J: TRBJ2-1; size: .; D: TRBD1; DNA: TGCGCCAGCAGCTTGGAGGGACAGGGGGGATACAATGAGCAGTTCTTC; CDR3: CASSLEGQGGYNEQFF
V: TRBV7-9; J: TRBJ2-1; size: few; D: .; DNA: TGTGCCAGCACCCCGCCCCAGCGGTACAATGAGCAGTTCTTC; CDR3: CASTPPQRYNEQFF
V: TRBV25-1; J: TRBJ2-1; size: .; D: .; DNA: TGTGCCAGCAGTGCACCAGGACCGTACAGTGAGCAGTTCTTC; CDR3: CASSAPGPYSEQFF
V: TRBV10-2; J: TRBJ1-2; size: many; D: .; DNA: TGCGCCAGCAGTGACGACAGTATTTCTGGCTACACCTTC; CDR3: CASSDDSISGYTF
V: TRBV20-1; J: TRBJ1-2; size: few; D: TRBD1; DNA: TGCAGTGCTAGACCAGACAGGGGCATTCGAGCTAACTATGCCTACACCTTC; CDR3: CSARPDRGIRANYAYTF
V: TRBV6-5; J: TRBJ1-6; size: .; D: .; DNA: TGTGCCAGCAGTTACGGTCCGGGGCCTAGCTCCTATAATTCACCCCTCCACTTT; CDR3: CASSYGPGPSSYNSPLHF
V: TRBV20-1; J: TRBJ2-2; size: .; D: TRBD1; DNA: TGCAATGGACAGGGCCACGCGAACACCGGGGAGCTGTTTTTT; CDR3: CNGQGHANTGELFF
V: TRBV3-1; J: TRBJ2-3; size: .; D: TRBD2; DNA: TGTGCCAGCAGCCAAGGGGCGGGGGTGACCACAGATACGCAGTATTTT; CDR3: CASSQGAGVTTDTQYF
V: TRBV6-1; J: TRBJ1-1; size: .; D: .; DNA: TGTGCCAGCAGTGAGCAGACCCGGGGGGCTTTCTTT; CDR3: CASSEQTRGAFF
V: TRBV12-5; J: TRBJ1-1; size: once; D: .; DNA: TGTGCTAGTGGTGTGGTACTCGAGGGAGAAGCTTTCTTT; CDR3: CASGVVLEGEAFF
V: TRBV28; J: TRBJ1-5; size: .; D: .; DNA: TGTGCCAGCAGTTTAGGGGACATTTCTCACAATCAGCCCCAGCATTTT; CDR3: CASSLGDISHNQPQHF
V: TRBV6-2/TRBV6-3; J: TRBJ2-1; size: .; D: .; DNA: TGTGCCAGCGGTCGGGCGAGCTCCTACAATGAGCAGTTCTTC; CDR3: CASGRASSYNEQFF
V: TRBV12-3/TRBV12-4; J: TRBJ2-5; size: few; D: TRBD2; DNA: TGTGCCAGCAGTTATAGCGGGGGTTACCTACAAGAGACCCAGTACTTC; CDR3: CASSYSGGYLQETQYF
V: TRBV9; J: TRBJ1-2; size: .; D: .; DNA: TGTGCCAGCAGCGTAGCCACCACGTTAGCTAACTATGGCTACACCTTC; CDR3: CASSVATTLANYGYTF
V: TRBV10-3; J: TRBJ1-2; size: .; D: TRBD1; DNA: TGTGCCATCCGACAGGGTCTTGGTGTGGACTATGGCTACACCTTC; CDR3: CAIRQGLGVDYGYTF
V: TRBV6-5; J: TRBJ2-3; size: .; D: TRBD1; DNA: TGTGCCAGCAGTTATACCTCGACAGGGGGAGGGGATACGCAGTATTTT; CDR3: CASSYTSTGGGDTQYF
V: TRBV29-1; J: TRBJ2-1; size: .; D: .; DNA: TGCAGCGTTGAAGCGTTCGGTAAGGTCAATGAGCAGTTCTTC; CDR3: CSVEAFGKVNEQFF
V: TRBV7-2; J: TRBJ2-7; size: .; D: TRBD1; DNA: TGTGCCAGCAGCCAACAGACAGGGGGGGACTACGAGCAGTACTTC; CDR3: CASSQQTGGDYEQYF
V: TRBV27; J: TRBJ2-1; size: .; D: .; DNA: TGTGCCAGCAGTGCCCAGGGGAGTGGGTACAATGAGCAGTTCTTC; CDR3: CASSAQGSGYNEQFF
V: TRBV12-3/TRBV12-4; J: TRBJ2-7; size: .; D: .; DNA: TGTGCCAGCAGTTTGGGGGACTCGTTTAACGAGCAGTACTTC; CDR3: CASSLGDSFNEQYF
V: TRBV6-5; J: TRBJ2-7; size: .; D: .; DNA: TGTGCCAGCGAAGGCTACGAGCAGTACTTC; CDR3: CASEGYEQYF
V: TRBV27; J: TRBJ2-7; size: few; D: .; DNA: TGTGCCAGCACCTTAACAGGGTTAGGTGGCGAGCAGTACTTC; CDR3: CASTLTGLGGEQYF
V: TRBV12-3/TRBV12-4; J: TRBJ2-1; size: few; D: .; DNA: TGTGCCAGCAGTTCGCCAGGGGATTTGGGCTACAATGAGCAGTTCTTC; CDR3: CASSSPGDLGYNEQFF
V: TRBV20-1; J: TRBJ1-1; size: few; D: .; DNA: TGCAGTGCTAGGGGGGGGAGGTCGAACACTGAAGCTTTCTTT; CDR3: CSARGGRSNTEAFF
V: TRBV28; J: TRBJ2-1; size: few; D: .; DNA: TGTGCCAGCAGACCCATGAGGAGAGCACATGAGCAGTTCTTC; CDR3: CASRPMRRAHEQFF
V: TRBV6-5; J: TRBJ2-1; size: .; D: TRBD2; DNA: TGTGCCAGCAGTGCAAGCGGGGGAGTAAACAATGAGCAGTTCTTC; CDR3: CASSASGGVNNEQFF
V: TRBV10-3; J: TRBJ2-7; size: many; D: TRBD1; DNA: TGTGCCATCAGTGTGGGACAGCCCTACGAGCAGTACTTC; CDR3: CAISVGQPYEQYF
V: TRBV5-1; J: TRBJ1-4; size: few; D: .; DNA: TGCGCCAGCAGCCCGGAAATGTTGGGGGAAAAACTGTTTTTT; CDR3: CASSPEMLGEKLFF
V: TRBV3-1; J: TRBJ2-1; size: few; D: TRBD1; DNA: TGTGCCAGCAGCCAAGTACAGGGGTTGCGGTTCTTC; CDR3: CASSQVQGLRFF
V: TRBV7-2; J: TRBJ2-1; size: .; D: .; DNA: TGTGCCAGCAGCTTAGAGCTGAGGGGTGAGCAGTTCTTC; CDR3: CASSLELRGEQFF
V: TRBV11-2; J: TRBJ1-5; size: few; D: .; DNA: TGTGCCAGCAGCTTAGACCCGATAGATCAGCCCCAGCATTTT; CDR3: CASSLDPIDQPQHF
V: TRBV10-3; J: TRBJ1-2; size: few; D: TRBD1; DNA: TGTGCCATCAGGGAGGTTGCTAACAGGGGGGTGAATGGCTACACCTTC; CDR3: CAIREVANRGVNGYTF
V: TRBV27; J: TRBJ1-2; size: .; D: TRBD1; DNA: TGTGCCAGCAGTCCTAGACAGGGGGCTGGCTATGGCTACACCTTC; CDR3: CASSPRQGAGYGYTF
V: TRBV28; J: TRBJ2-7; size: .; D: TRBD2; DNA: TGTGCCAGCAGTAGTTATTACCCGCGGGGGGGCTCCTACAATGAGCAGTACTTC; CDR3: CASSSYYPRGGSYNEQYF
V: TRBV7-2; J: TRBJ2-2; size: .; D: .; DNA: TGTGCCAGCAGCTATATTACCGGGGAGCTGTTTTTT; CDR3: CASSYITGELFF